Below, one TCR beta chain is given with its context. The data were obtained in a study of T cell changes during pregnancy in multiple sclerosis. CDR1 and CDR2 (germline): MNHEY, SVGAGI. CDR3 length: 14 residues. J gave up 4 bases and V 5 bases, and 2 bases lay outside the gene matches. Profiled with immunoSEQ multiplex PCR; TCRdb holds only in-frame clones, not every one. The sample lists roughly 45,000 clones, roughly nine tenths occurring once. The chain is built from TRBV6-5 and TRBJ2-2; TRBD1 aligns across 9 bases. This specimen was peripheral blood, taken in the first trimester of pregnancy. This TCR was sampled from a female donor in good health, enrolled as a control in a pregnancy study. The CDR3 reads CASSGTGSTGELFF. CDR3 in DNA: TGTGCCAGCAGTGGGACAGGGAGCACCGGGGAGCTGTTTTTT.